These 10 T cell receptor beta chains were sequenced from one sample in a study of tissue T cells after allogeneic stem cell transplantation. Using immunoSEQ multiplex PCR, the repertoire was profiled, and TCRdb retains in-frame clones only, with some absent. Here the sample spans about 43,000 clones, roughly 92% being singletons. This specimen consisted of blood, obtained before transplantation. Receptors were obtained from a woman between 40 and 69 years old who later had graft-versus-host disease after an allogeneic stem cell transplant.

This rearrangement joins TRBV6-5 to TRBJ2-2; tentative D call: TRBD1 (6 bases). V was trimmed by 7 bases and J by 5 bases, leaving 14 bases between them. Germline V CDR1 and CDR2: MNHEY, SVGAGI. The CDR3 is made up of 14 amino acids. CDR3 loop: CASIRGWGTGELFF. The CDR3, as DNA: TGTGCCAGCATAAGGGGGTGGGGAACCGGGGAGCTGTTTTTT.

CDR3 protein: CASGPTRGFRSYNEQFF. The CDR3 coding sequence is TGTGCTAGTGGTCCCACCCGCGGCTTTCGTTCCTACAATGAGCAGTTCTTC. The chain combines TRBV12-5 with TRBJ2-1, with unresolved D. CDR3 length: 17 amino acids. Germline V CDR1 and CDR2: LGHNT, FRNRAP. The V end was cut by 5 bases, the J end by 1 base, with 18 bases between.

The chain has TRBV30 and TRBJ2-1, with TRBD2 identical over 7 bases. Germline CDR1 and CDR2: GTSNPN and SVGIG (reference sequence). The CDR3 spans 13 residues. J gave up 8 bases and V 3 bases, and 7 bases lay outside the gene matches. The CDR3 reads CAWSRGGGDEQFF. The CDR3 nucleotides are TGTGCCTGGAGCCGGGGTGGGGGGGATGAGCAGTTCTTC. Complete variable domain (other parts from reference TRBV30 and TRBJ2-1): SQTIHQWPATLVQPVGSPLSLECTVEGTSNPNLYWYRQAAGRGLQLLFYSVGIGQISSEVPQNLSASRPQDRQFILSSKKLLLSDSGFYLCAWSRGGGDEQFFGPGTRLTVL.

V gene TRBV9 combines with J gene TRBJ2-5; 8 bases fit TRBD2. Germline trimming cut 3 bases from V and 5 bases from J; bases unmatched to any gene: 3. The length of the CDR3 is 13 residues. Germline V gene lookup returns CDR1 SGDLS and CDR2 YYNGEE. DNA for the CDR3: TGTGCCAGCAGCGACGGGGGGGAGGAGACCCAGTACTTC. It yields the protein CASSDGGEETQYF.

V gene TRBV18 combines with J gene TRBJ1-1; D is perhaps TRBD1 (5 bases). V was shortened by 2 bases and J by 6 bases, with 16 bases between the two germline ends. CDR1 is KGHSH, CDR2 LQKENI, per germline. CDR3 length: 15 amino acids. DNA for the CDR3: TGTGCCAGCTCACCATCGCAGGGTAAGACCTCTGAAGCTTTCTTT. Translated, it gives CASSPSQGKTSEAFF.

This clone appeared once. This CDR3 is also generated by other DNA sequences in the sample. The gene calls are TRBV27 and TRBJ2-2; D remains unclear. The germline V gene encodes CDR1 MNHEY and CDR2 SMNVEV (reference sequence). Trimming removed 1 base at V and 1 base at J, with 19 bases between. The CDR3 spans 19 residues. CDR3 coding DNA: TGTGCCAGCAGTTTATTGGTAATCAGCAGCCAACTGAACACCGGGGAGCTGTTTTTT. This gives the protein CASSLLVISSQLNTGELFF.

In this sample, this clone turned up a few times. The chain couples TRBV6-1 to TRBJ1-3; D unclear. Trimming removed 2 bases from V and 4 bases from J, with 12 bases in between. CDR3 length: 15 amino acids. Germline CDR1 is MNHNS and CDR2 is SASEGT. DNA of the CDR3: TGTGCCAGCAGTGAATTGGAGCTGAGGGGAAACACCATATATTTT. Translation: CASSELELRGNTIYF.

J is TRBJ1-2 and V is TRBV10-3, with D hard to call. The germline V and J ends were trimmed by 0 bases and 7 bases, with 9 bases remaining between them. Germline CDR1 ENHRY, CDR2 SYGVKD. CDR3 length: 13 amino acids. CDR3 in amino acids: CAISESAVRGYTF. CDR3 in DNA: TGTGCCATCAGTGAGTCGGCAGTCCGTGGCTACACCTTC.

The J gene is TRBJ2-1, the V gene TRBV6-2 or TRBV6-3, with 7 bases aligning to TRBD2. V gave up 5 bases and J gave up 0 bases; unmatched junction bases: 4. The germline CDR1 and CDR2 sequences are MNHEY and SVGEGT. This CDR3 region has 15 residues. The CDR3 loop reads CASSHRGSSYNEQFF. The CDR3 DNA is TGTGCCAGCAGTCACCGCGGGAGCTCCTACAATGAGCAGTTCTTC.

The rearrangement uses TRBV4-3 and TRBJ2-3, with 10 positions matching TRBD2. CDR3 length equals 16 residues. V lost 0 bases, J lost 5 bases, and 5 bases stayed unmatched. The germline CDR1 and CDR2 sequences are LGHNA and YSLEER. CDR3 DNA: TGCGCCAGCAGCCAAGATAGGAGCGGGGGGGGAGATACGCAGTATTTT. Protein product: CASSQDRSGGGDTQYF.